This T cell receptor beta chain was recorded in a study of blood T cell repertoires in COVID-19 (dated by TCRdb to the early 2020s). Describing the broader study: Samples from collaborators originated in the United States, Italy and Spain and spanned both the acute and convalescent phases of COVID-19. The samples were drawn from the first 160 participants of the ongoing ImmuneRACE study and from 950 to 1,500 subjects provided by 6 global collaborators. Nearly every sample came with metadata listing a de-identified subject ID, COVID-19 status, age in years and sex. Deeply sampled blood TCRbeta repertoires from subjects exposed to, actively infected with, or recovered from COVID-19 were included in the dataset. The material from the prospective study consisted of cDNA or gDNA derived from T cells, B-cell-depleted T cells, or PBMCs. The repertoires were released in a freely available public database intended as a resource for research on the immune response to SARS-CoV-2. Where HLA class I and class II types were available, the types were taken from metadata supplied by the sample provider, not from assay-based typing. The paper as a whole reports these results and caveats: The quantity of clinical and demographic metadata differed by source and by participant and was supplied without curation.

The CDR3 runs 16 amino acids, cysteine and phenylalanine included. The read is trimmed to its CDR3 DNA, 48 bases read in frame from base 1. The germline V gene specifies SGHVS as CDR1 and FQNEAQ as CDR2. Trimmed from V: 1 base; trimmed from J: 0 bases; junction bases lacking a gene match: 3. A remark on this clone: Its antigen target is currently unknown. No per-base quality is available; no much larger clone lies one base away.

The immunoSEQ Assay, a bias-controlled multiplex PCR, was used to amplify TCRbeta CDR3 regions from genomic DNA. Per the source publication's procedure: The number of nucleated cells in each sample was estimated by amplification of reference gene primers within the assay. To quantify the absolute abundance of each unique TCRbeta CDR3 rearrangement, sequence reads were collapsed and filtered. For each sample, productive Simpson clonality was calculated as the square root of Simpson's diversity index over productive rearrangements. Entries here come from immuneACCESS through TCRdb and include only in-frame sequences with V and J called. Some clones fail to appear in such tables; in the studies checked, an unresolved V gene covers under half of the shortfall, and the cause of the remainder is unknown. D and trimming come from the DNA, and the V and J calls and clone size come from that table. The sample includes under 55,000 clones, with around 87% observed a single time. The top ten clonotypes cover 5% to 6% of the sample.

Each collaborating institution followed its own protocols to collect whole blood in K2EDTA tubes. For TCRbeta analysis, collaborators shipped samples in one of three forms: frozen whole blood, isolated PBMCs, or DNA extracted from either of those sample types. The rearrangement combines TRBV7-8 with TRBJ2-3, and 8 junctional nucleotides match TRBD2. Sequenced: peripheral blood. This TCR was sampled from a middle-aged man with active COVID-19. The DNA is as follows: TGTGCCAGCAGCTTAGTATCGGGGGGGAGCACAGATACGCAGTATTTT. The translation is CASSLVSGGSTDTQYF.